These 8 T cell receptor beta chains share one sample of origin, sequenced in a study of T-cell memory formation after mild COVID-19. One entry per CDR3 protein, called by TCRdb with MiXCR from the 5' RACE reads. The sample lists 450,000 to 700,000 distinct CDR3 sequences, over 15% occurring once. The specimen was PBMCs or a T cell subset sorted from them (not recorded which). Receptors originate from an adult woman who had mild COVID-19 (a few samples of this study predate the infection). Cell type and time point are not known.

The rearrangement links TRBV11-1 to TRBJ2-3; D gene unclear. V dropped 1 base and J dropped 10 bases, with 6 bases sitting between them. This CDR3 is built from 11 residues. The germline V gene has CDR1 SGHAT and CDR2 FQDESV (reference sequence). CDR3 sequence (DNA): TGTGCCAGCAGCTTAGAAGAGGCGCAGTATTTT. This sequence encodes CASSLEEAQYF.

The sample holds a few counts of this clonotype. The chain has TRBV30 and TRBJ2-1, with 7 bases identical to TRBD2. Germline-derived CDR1 and CDR2 are GTSNPN and SVGIG (reference sequence). The CDR3 has 13 amino acids. V lost 0 bases and J lost 9; bases outside the gene matches: 5. CDR3 in DNA: TGTGCCTGGAGTGTAAGCGGGGTCACTGAGCAGTTCTTC. Encoded protein: CAWSVSGVTEQFF.

This clonotype was picked up a small number of times. The chain has TRBV4-2 and TRBJ2-1, with TRBD2 matching over 8 bases. Germline V CDR1 and CDR2: LGHNA, YNFKEQ. There are 18 residues in the CDR3. V lost 0 bases, J lost 4 bases, and 11 bases stayed unmatched. CDR3 coding DNA: TGTGCCAGCAGCCAAGATCAACAGCGGGAGATGGGATACAATGAGCAGTTCTTC. Translating it yields CASSQDQQREMGYNEQFF.

The chain carries TRBV12-3 or TRBV12-4 and TRBJ2-3, with D tentatively TRBD1 or TRBD2 (5 bases each). There are 14 residues in the CDR3. Between the trimmed V and J ends, which lost 7 bases and 3 bases, there was a span of 14 bases. The CDR3 loop is CASTTWGTTDTQYF. In nucleotides, the CDR3 is TGTGCCAGCACCACGTGGGGGACGACAGATACGCAGTATTTT.

This clonotype turned up a few times. The chain recombines TRBV12-3 or TRBV12-4 with TRBJ1-2, with D possibly TRBD1 on 5 matching bases. The CDR3 is 13 amino acids. Trimming took 9 bases from V and 8 from J, leaving 19 bases between them. The CDR3 loop is CASSGAGGSGYTF. The CDR3 nucleotides are TGTGCCAGTTCCGGGGCAGGCGGGAGCGGCTACACCTTC.

The gene calls are TRBV29-1 and TRBJ1-2; D is ambiguous. The CDR3 has 11 amino acids. V lost 5 bases and J 8 bases, leaving 12 bases between the germline ends. Germline V gives CDR1 SQVTM, CDR2 ANQGSEA. In DNA, the CDR3 is TGCAGCGTTCAAAAAGTTCTCGGCTACACCTTC. This translates into CSVQKVLGYTF.

The chain has TRBV4-1 and TRBJ2-1; 8 nucleotides align to TRBD2. CDR3 size: 18 residues. Trimming at V came to 0 bases and at J to 0 bases, leaving 7 bases not matched to a gene. Germline V gives CDR1 MGHRA, CDR2 YSYEKL. The CDR3 DNA is TGCGCCAGCAGCCAAGACACTTTAGCGGGGTACTCCTACAATGAGCAGTTCTTC. Its protein product is CASSQDTLAGYSYNEQFF.

There are a few counts of this clonotype. The V call is TRBV19, the J call TRBJ1-1; no clear D. From germline, CDR1 is LNHDA and CDR2 SQIVND (reference sequence). The CDR3 contains 13 residues. Trimming pared 1 base from V and 6 bases from J, leaving 9 bases between. The CDR3 protein is CASSIGALAEAFF. CDR3 nucleotides: TGTGCCAGTAGTATAGGAGCGCTAGCTGAAGCTTTCTTT.